Reported below is one T cell receptor beta chain. The data were obtained in a study of blood T cell repertoires in COVID-19. Background on the study: The United States, Italy and Spain provided the acute and convalescent COVID-19 samples. The cDNA or gDNA used as material had been derived from T cells, B-cell-depleted T cells, or PBMCs.

In the authors' methods: Amplifying reference gene primers gave estimates of nucleated cell counts. TCRdb keeps only in-frame clones here, not all; method: immunoSEQ multiplex PCR. Clone size and the V and J calls come from that table; the DNA yielded D and trimming. The sample contains fewer than 150,000 clones, 86% of which appear only once. Sequencing used peripheral blood. The receptor's source is a man aged 70-80 years who had recovered from COVID-19.

CDR3 nucleotide sequence: TGTGCCAGCAGCCGGAACAGGGGAAACTACGAGCAGTACTTC. Protein: CASSRNRGNYEQYF. V gene TRBV3-1 (or the pseudogene TRBV3-2) combines with J gene TRBJ2-7; TRBD1 matches at 7 bases. Looked up from germline, CDR1 is LGHDT and CDR2 is YNNKEL (reference sequence). Trimming removed 4 bases from V and 3 bases from J; junction bases left unmatched: 6. The CDR3 loop spans 14 amino acids.